These T cell receptor beta chains were read from a single sample in a study of blood T cell repertoires in COVID-19. TCRdb keeps only in-frame clones here, not all; method: immunoSEQ multiplex PCR. The repertoire holds 30,000 to 35,000 clones, with approximately 88% as singletons. Sequencing was performed on peripheral blood. Source of these receptors: a man aged 55 to 69 with active COVID-19. CDR3s include the opening cysteine and the closing phenylalanine or tryptophan. The order of the fields is clone size, D gene, V gene, CDR3 length, J gene, CDR3 DNA, CDR3 protein. The D gene is left open where the match is weak. Size is omitted from some rows. Given values are once, few, many or a class for expanded clones.

>.|TRBD2|TRBV7-2|16|TRBJ2-7
TGTGCCAGCAGCGTCCTCGGGAGCGGGGTGGCCTACGAGCAGTACTTC
CASSVLGSGVAYEQYF
>.|TRBD2|TRBV18|15|TRBJ2-2
TGTGCCAGCTCACCAATAGCGGGAGTTTCCGGGGAGCTGTTTTTT
CASSPIAGVSGELFF
>.|.|TRBV25-1|15|TRBJ2-1
TGTGCCAGCAGTATTCTAGGCGGGAACTACAATGAGCAGTTCTTC
CASSILGGNYNEQFF
>.|TRBD2|TRBV11-2|18|TRBJ2-3
TGTGCCAGCAGCCCATGGGCTAGCGGGAGGCCCAGCACAGATACGCAGTATTTT
CASSPWASGRPSTDTQYF
>.|TRBD2|TRBV27|16|TRBJ2-1
TGTGCCAGCAGTAAGTCCGGGACTAGTTCTTACAATGAGCAGTTCTTC
CASSKSGTSSYNEQFF
>.|.|TRBV7-2|15|TRBJ1-1
TGTGCCAGCAGCGACAGCCACTCCGCTACTGCCGAAGCTTTCTTT
CASSDSHSATAEAFF
>.|TRBD1|TRBV28|19|TRBJ2-7
TGTGCCAGCAGTTCTTTAGGTCCGGGACAGGGGGCGCGAGTCTACGAGCAGTACTTC
CASSSLGPGQGARVYEQYF
>once|.|TRBV7-9|13|TRBJ2-5
TGTGCCAGCAGCTTGAACAGACAAGAGACCCAGTACTTC
CASSLNRQETQYF
>.|TRBD1|TRBV3-1/TRBV3-2|16|TRBJ2-7
TGTGCCAGCAGCCAAGAGGGGTGGACAGGGGCCTACGAGCAGTACTTC
CASSQEGWTGAYEQYF
>.|TRBD2|TRBV12-5|18|TRBJ2-2
TGTGCTAGTGGTTTGCCACACGTTGGCGGGAGGGCCGCCGGGGAGCTGTTTTTT
CASGLPHVGGRAAGELFF
>.|.|TRBV7-9|13|TRBJ1-1
TGTGCCAGCAGCTTAGCAGCGAACACTGAAGCTTTCTTT
CASSLAANTEAFF
>.|TRBD2|TRBV4-1|17|TRBJ2-2
TGCGCCAGCAGCCCAGGCGGGAGGGCCCAGAACACCGGGGAGCTGTTTTTT
CASSPGGRAQNTGELFF
>.|.|TRBV7-9|13|TRBJ2-1
TGTGCCAGCAGCCTCGGGCGGGCACGAGAGCAGTTCTTC
CASSLGRAREQFF
>.|.|TRBV7-3|13|TRBJ1-1
TGTGCCAGCAGCTTAACAGGAGCCACTGAAGCTTTCTTT
CASSLTGATEAFF
>.|.|TRBV19|15|TRBJ1-3
TGTGCCAGTAGTATAGATGGGAGCTCTGGAAACACCATATATTTT
CASSIDGSSGNTIYF
>.|.|TRBV2|15|TRBJ1-2
TGTGCCAGCAGTCTAAACCGGGGGGGCCTCTATGGCTACACCTTC
CASSLNRGGLYGYTF
>.|TRBD2|TRBV2|16|TRBJ2-1
TGTGCCAGCAGTCAGCTCAGTAGCGGGAATATGAATGAGCAGTTCTTC
CASSQLSSGNMNEQFF
>.|TRBD1|TRBV7-9|16|TRBJ2-3
TGTGCCAGCAGCCGATGGGACAGGGTACGGACAGATACGCAGTATTTT
CASSRWDRVRTDTQYF
>.|TRBD1|TRBV6-6|14|TRBJ1-2
TGTGCCAGCTTTCCTAGGGGGCTTTGGTCTGGCTACACCTTC
CASFPRGLWSGYTF
>.|TRBD2|TRBV11-2|16|TRBJ2-7
TGTGCCAGCAGCCCCCCGGGACTAGCGGGTTCTAGAGGGGAGTACTTC
CASSPPGLAGSRGEYF
>.|TRBD1|TRBV4-2|16|TRBJ1-1
TGTGCCAGCAGCCCAAGTCAGACAGGGGGCTACACTGAAGCTTTCTTT
CASSPSQTGGYTEAFF
>.|.|TRBV19|14|TRBJ2-3
TGTGCCAGTAGGCCAGGGGTGCTCACAGATACGCAGTATTTT
CASRPGVLTDTQYF
>.|.|TRBV5-6|14|TRBJ2-3
TGTGCCAGCAGCTTGCGGGGGGCTGGAGATACGCAGTATTTT
CASSLRGAGDTQYF
>.|TRBD2|TRBV3-1/TRBV3-2|15|TRBJ2-3
TGTGCCAGCAGCCAAGGACTAGCGGGCGCAGATACGCAGTATTTT
CASSQGLAGADTQYF